This TCR beta chain was identified during a study of cytomegalovirus exposure and HLA in healthy donors. Notes on the study in general: Most TCR sequences showed up rarely, but some public TCRs showed up in many donors. Upon later analysis, TCR association rates were observed to vary by HLA locus, being highest for DRB1 and lowest for HLA-C. In an earlier analysis, most TCR beta V segments were productive about 87% or about 30% of the time.

CDR1 is LNHDA, CDR2 SQIVND, per germline (reference sequence). The CDR3 sequence is 14 residues long. V was shortened by 4 bases and J by 5 bases, with 14 bases between the two germline ends. As for this clone: What it recognizes is unknown.

13 Jbeta primers and 60 Vbeta primers were used for the PCR. Under the authors' procedure: Per a later analysis, the number of unique TCR beta chains was approximately 73 million, of which around 9.9 million were shared. Generated by immunoSEQ multiplex PCR, the TCRdb table keeps only in-frame clones and is missing some. The V and J calls and clone size are taken from that table; D and trimming were inferred from the DNA. The top ten clones hold approximately 6.9% of a sample with 100,000 to 120,000 clones, around 80% of them seen once. V and J are TRBV19 and TRBJ1-1; D is perhaps TRBD1 (5 bases). This receptor was taken from a young man in good health and CMV-seropositive. Sequencing was performed on PBMCs. CDR3 DNA sequence: TGTGCCAGTAGTACGCGGGACCTAGGGACTGAAGCTTTCTTT. Its translation: CASSTRDLGTEAFF.